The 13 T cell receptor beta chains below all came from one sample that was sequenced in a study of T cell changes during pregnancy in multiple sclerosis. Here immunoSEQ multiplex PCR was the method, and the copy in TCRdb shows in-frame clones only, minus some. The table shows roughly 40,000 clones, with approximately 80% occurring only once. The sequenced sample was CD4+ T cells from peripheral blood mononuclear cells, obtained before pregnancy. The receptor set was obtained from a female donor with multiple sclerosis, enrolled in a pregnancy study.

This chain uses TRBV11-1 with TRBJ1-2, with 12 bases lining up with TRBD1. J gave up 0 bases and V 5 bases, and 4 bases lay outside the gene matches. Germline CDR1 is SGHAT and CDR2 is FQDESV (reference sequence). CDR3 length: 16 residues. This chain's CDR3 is CASSLGQGAPNYGYTF. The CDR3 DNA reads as TGTGCCAGCAGCCTGGGACAGGGGGCGCCTAACTATGGCTACACCTTC.

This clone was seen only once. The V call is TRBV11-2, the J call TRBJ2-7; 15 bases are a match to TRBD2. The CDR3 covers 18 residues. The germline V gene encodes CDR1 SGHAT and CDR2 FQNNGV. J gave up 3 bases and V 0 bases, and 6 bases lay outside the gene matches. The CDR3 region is CASSLEGLGLAGGYEQYF. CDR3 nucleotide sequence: TGTGCCAGCAGCTTAGAGGGACTGGGACTAGCGGGAGGCTACGAGCAGTACTTC.

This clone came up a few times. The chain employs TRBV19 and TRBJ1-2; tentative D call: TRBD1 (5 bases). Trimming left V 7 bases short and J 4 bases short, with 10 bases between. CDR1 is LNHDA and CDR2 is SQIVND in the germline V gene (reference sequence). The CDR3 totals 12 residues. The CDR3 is CASTMGGYGYTF. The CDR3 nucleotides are TGTGCCAGTACTATGGGGGGCTATGGCTACACCTTC.

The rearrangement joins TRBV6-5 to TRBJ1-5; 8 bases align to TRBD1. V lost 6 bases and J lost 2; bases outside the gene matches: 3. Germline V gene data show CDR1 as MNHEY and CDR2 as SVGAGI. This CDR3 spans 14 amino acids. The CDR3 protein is CASRETGGNQPQHF. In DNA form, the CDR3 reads TGTGCCAGCAGAGAGACAGGGGGCAATCAGCCCCAGCATTTT.

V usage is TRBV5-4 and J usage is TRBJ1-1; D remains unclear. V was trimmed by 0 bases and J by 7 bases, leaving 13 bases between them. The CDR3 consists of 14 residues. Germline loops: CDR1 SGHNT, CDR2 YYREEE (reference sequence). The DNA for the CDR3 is TGTGCCAGCAGCTTGGAGCAATACGGAGTTGAAGCTTTCTTT. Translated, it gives CASSLEQYGVEAFF.

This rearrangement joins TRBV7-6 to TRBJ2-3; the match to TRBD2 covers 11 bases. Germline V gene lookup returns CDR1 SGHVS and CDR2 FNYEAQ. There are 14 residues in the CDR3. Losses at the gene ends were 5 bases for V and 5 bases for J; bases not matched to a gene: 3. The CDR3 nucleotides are TGTGCCAGCAGCCGCACTAGCGGGGGAGATACGCAGTATTTT. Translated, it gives CASSRTSGGDTQYF.

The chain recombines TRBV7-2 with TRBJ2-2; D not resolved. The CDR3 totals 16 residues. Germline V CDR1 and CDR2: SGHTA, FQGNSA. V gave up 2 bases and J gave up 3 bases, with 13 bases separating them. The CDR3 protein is CASSLNEVQDTGELFF. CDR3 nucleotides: TGTGCCAGCAGCTTAAACGAGGTCCAAGACACCGGGGAGCTGTTTTTT.

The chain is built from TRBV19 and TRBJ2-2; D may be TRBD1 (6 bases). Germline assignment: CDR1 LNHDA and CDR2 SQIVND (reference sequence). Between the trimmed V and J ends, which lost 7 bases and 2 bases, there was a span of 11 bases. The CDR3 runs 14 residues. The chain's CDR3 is CASIPGANTGELFF. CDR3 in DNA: TGTGCCAGTATTCCAGGGGCAAACACCGGGGAGCTGTTTTTT.

CDR3 nucleotide sequence: TGTGCCAGCAGCCAAGATACCCCCAGGGGGCATCAAAAGACCCAGTACTTC. Protein sequence: CASSQDTPRGHQKTQYF. The chain is built from TRBV4-2 and TRBJ2-5, with 8 bases that match TRBD1. This CDR3 has 17 amino acids. Germline V gene sequence: CDR1 LGHNA, CDR2 YNFKEQ. Trimming took 0 bases from V and 6 from J; bases not matched to a gene: 12.

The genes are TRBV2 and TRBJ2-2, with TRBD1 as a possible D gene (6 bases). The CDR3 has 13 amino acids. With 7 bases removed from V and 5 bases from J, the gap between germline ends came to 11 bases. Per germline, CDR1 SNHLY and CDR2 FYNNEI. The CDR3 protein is CASIQGRTGELFF. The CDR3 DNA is TGTGCCAGCATTCAGGGGCGAACCGGGGAGCTGTTTTTT.

Here the CDR3 reads CASGLALRDTQYF. The CDR3 DNA follows: TGTGCTAGTGGTTTGGCTCTCCGGGATACGCAGTATTTT. V usage is TRBV12-5 and J usage is TRBJ2-3; D is unclear. CDR1 LGHNT and CDR2 FRNRAP come from the germline V gene. V lost 1 base to trimming and J lost 6 bases, with 8 bases between them. There are 13 residues in the CDR3. Full variable domain (outside the CDR3, taken from reference TRBV12-5 and TRBJ2-3): DARVTQTPRHKVTEMGQEVTMRCQPILGHNTVFWYRQTMMQGLELLAYFRNRAPLDDSGMPKDRFSAEMPDATLATLKIQPSEPRDSAVYFCASGLALRDTQYFGPGTRLTVL.

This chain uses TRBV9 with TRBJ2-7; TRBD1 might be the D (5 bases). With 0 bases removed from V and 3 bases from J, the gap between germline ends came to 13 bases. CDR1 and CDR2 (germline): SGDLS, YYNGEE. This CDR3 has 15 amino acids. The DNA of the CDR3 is TGTGCCAGCAGCGTAGGTGAGGCCGACAGCTACGAGCAGTACTTC. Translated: CASSVGEADSYEQYF.

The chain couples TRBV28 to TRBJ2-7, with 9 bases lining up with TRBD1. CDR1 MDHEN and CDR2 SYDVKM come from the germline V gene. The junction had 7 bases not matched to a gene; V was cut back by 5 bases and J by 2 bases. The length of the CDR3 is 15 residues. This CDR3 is CASSTPGTGTYEQYF. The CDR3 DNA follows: TGTGCCAGCAGTACCCCCGGGACAGGGACCTACGAGCAGTACTTC.